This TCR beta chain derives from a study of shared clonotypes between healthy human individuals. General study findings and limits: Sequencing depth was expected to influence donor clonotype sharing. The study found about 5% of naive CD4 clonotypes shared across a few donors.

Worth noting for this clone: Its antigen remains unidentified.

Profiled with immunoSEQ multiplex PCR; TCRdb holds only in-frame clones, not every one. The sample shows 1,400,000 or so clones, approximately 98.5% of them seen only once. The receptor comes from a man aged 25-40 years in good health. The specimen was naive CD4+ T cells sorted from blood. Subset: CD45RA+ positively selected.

The CDR3 DNA reads as TGCGCCAGCAGCCACAGGACAGGGACCTACGAGCAGTACTTC. This translates into CASSHRTGTYEQYF. The chain uses TRBV4-3 and TRBJ2-7, with 8 bases matching TRBD1. The V gene's germline CDR1 is LGHNA and CDR2 YSLEER. The CDR3 contains 14 residues. V shed 3 bases, J shed 2 bases, and the junction held 3 bases outside the gene matches.